What follows are 10 T cell receptor beta chains derived from one specimen sequenced in a study of shared clonotypes between healthy human individuals. TCRdb's copy holds only in-frame clones and misses some; the assay was immunoSEQ multiplex PCR. There are about 1.1 million clones in the sample; approximately 80% occur only once, and 0.89% lies in the top ten. Sequencing input: memory CD4+ T cells from PBMCs. Subset noted: CD45RA-negative fraction. These TCRs come from a young man in good health. Some clones in this sample may be carry-over from other donors' samples.

The chain employs TRBV5-1 and TRBJ2-3, with 8 bases aligning to TRBD2. CDR1 is SGHRS and CDR2 is YFSETQ in the germline V gene. V was pared by 0 bases and J by 2 bases, with 5 bases of the junction left unmatched. This CDR3 region has 16 residues. Written as DNA, the CDR3 is TGCGCCAGCAGCTTGGCCGGGAGGGCCGTCACAGATACGCAGTATTTT. This encodes CASSLAGRAVTDTQYF. Using reference TRBV5-1 and TRBJ2-3 for the parts outside the CDR3, the full variable domain is KAGVTQTPRYLIKTRGQQVTLSCSPISGHRSVSWYQQTPGQGLQFLFEYFSETQRNKGNFPGRFSGRQFSNSRSEMNVSTLELGDSALYLCASSLAGRAVTDTQYFGPGTRLTVL.

The chain uses TRBV28 and TRBJ1-2, with a tentative D call TRBD1 (5 bases). CDR3 length: 17 residues. Germline V CDR1 and CDR2: MDHEN, SYDVKM. Trimming cost V 4 bases and J 2 bases, with 20 bases left between them. CDR3 amino acids: CASSSQKGGRANYGYTF. The DNA of the CDR3 is TGTGCCAGCAGTTCCCAAAAGGGTGGCAGGGCCAACTATGGCTACACCTTC.

This clone was detected only once. The V gene is TRBV29-1, the J gene TRBJ2-7; 11 nucleotides line up with TRBD1. The V and J ends lost 4 bases and 5 bases, in that order; junction bases with no gene match: 10. The CDR3 extends over 15 amino acids. The germline CDR1 and CDR2 sequences are SQVTM and ANQGSEA. The CDR3 nucleotides read TGCAGCGTTGCGCCGCCGGGACAGGGGGACAACGAGCAGTACTTC. Translated, it gives CSVAPPGQGDNEQYF.

As to this clone: The same CDR3 also results from other DNA sequences found in this sample. The chain links TRBV5-1 to TRBJ2-1; the match to TRBD2 covers 7 bases. The CDR3 totals 14 residues. The junction had 3 bases not matched to a gene; V was cut back by 0 bases and J by 6 bases. CDR1 and CDR2 from the germline V gene are SGHRS and YFSETQ. This CDR3 is CASSLGGRSNEQFF. The CDR3 DNA is TGCGCCAGCAGCTTGGGCGGGAGATCCAATGAGCAGTTCTTC.

The J gene is TRBJ2-6, the V gene TRBV7-9; no firm D call. This CDR3 region has 18 residues. Germline CDR1 is SEHNR and CDR2 is FQNEAQ (reference sequence). The V and J ends lost 5 bases and 0 bases respectively, with 17 bases between them. DNA for the CDR3: TGTGCCAGCAGCCTAGTATCTTACAGTCGCTCTGGGGCCAACGTCCTGACTTTC. Protein: CASSLVSYSRSGANVLTF.

The rearrangement joins TRBV27 to TRBJ1-4; TRBD1 matches 10 bases. The germline CDR1 and CDR2 sequences are MNHEY and SMNVEV (reference sequence). The V and J ends lost 5 bases and 0 bases, in that order; junction bases with no gene match: 0. The CDR3 spans 15 residues. CDR3 sequence (DNA): TGTGCCAGCAGTGGGACAGGGGCAACTAATGAAAAACTGTTTTTT. Translating it yields CASSGTGATNEKLFF.

The CDR3 reads CSARVGERLYF. The CDR3 region has the DNA TGCAGTGCTAGGGTGGGAGAACGTTTGTACTTC. The V call is TRBV20-1, the J call TRBJ2-7; D might be TRBD2 (5 bases). CDR1 and CDR2 (germline): DFQATT, SNEGSKA (reference sequence). This CDR3 spans 11 amino acids. The germline V and J ends were trimmed by 3 bases and 12 bases, with 15 bases remaining between them.

The rearrangement uses TRBV30 and TRBJ2-5; 11 bases map to TRBD2. The CDR3 length is 18 residues. J was trimmed by 4 bases and V by 0 bases; bases with no gene match: 13. Germline loops: CDR1 GTSNPN, CDR2 SVGIG (reference sequence). The CDR3 spells CAWSVSSWGLAVVETQYF. The CDR3, as DNA: TGTGCCTGGAGTGTCAGTTCGTGGGGACTAGCGGTGGTAGAGACCCAGTACTTC.

A word on this clone: A much more abundant neighbour one base away suggests this may be a read error. Other nucleotide sequences in the sample specify the same CDR3. The chain combines TRBV7-9 with TRBJ1-1; D perhaps matches TRBD1 (5 bases). Germline CDR1 SEHNR, CDR2 FQNEAQ (reference sequence). The V end lost 2 bases, the J end lost 3 bases, and 7 bases lay between the germline ends. The CDR3 is 13 amino acids. CDR3 region: CASSLQGDTEAFF. CDR3 sequence (DNA): TGTGCCAGCAGCTTACAGGGCGACACTGAAGCTTTCTTT.

The rearrangement uses TRBV4-3 and TRBJ1-1, with a weak D call TRBD1 (5 bases). The germline V and J ends were trimmed by 6 bases and 0 bases, with 20 bases remaining between them. This CDR3 comprises 17 residues. Germline lookup yields CDR1 LGHNA and CDR2 YSLEER. In nucleotides, the CDR3 is TGCGCCAGCAGAGCCAAGGTGATAGGGGCATTGAACACTGAAGCTTTCTTT. Translated, it gives CASRAKVIGALNTEAFF.